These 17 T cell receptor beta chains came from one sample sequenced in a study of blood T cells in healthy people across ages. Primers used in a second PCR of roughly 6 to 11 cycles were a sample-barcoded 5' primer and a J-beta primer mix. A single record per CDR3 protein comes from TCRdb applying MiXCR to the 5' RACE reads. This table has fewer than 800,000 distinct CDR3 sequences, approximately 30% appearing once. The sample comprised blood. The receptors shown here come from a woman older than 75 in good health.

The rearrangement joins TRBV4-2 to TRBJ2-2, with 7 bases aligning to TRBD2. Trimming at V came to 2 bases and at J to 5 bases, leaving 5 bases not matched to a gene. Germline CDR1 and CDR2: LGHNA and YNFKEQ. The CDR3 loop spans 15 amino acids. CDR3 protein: CASSQPHSGTGELFF. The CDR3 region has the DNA TGTGCCAGCAGCCAACCCCATAGCGGGACCGGGGAGCTGTTTTTT.

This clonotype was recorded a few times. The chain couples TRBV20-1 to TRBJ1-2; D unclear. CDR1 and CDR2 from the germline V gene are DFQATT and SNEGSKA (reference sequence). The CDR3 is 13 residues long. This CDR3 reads CSLRREMGYGYTF. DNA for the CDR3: TGCAGCCTCAGGCGTGAGATGGGCTATGGCTACACCTTC.

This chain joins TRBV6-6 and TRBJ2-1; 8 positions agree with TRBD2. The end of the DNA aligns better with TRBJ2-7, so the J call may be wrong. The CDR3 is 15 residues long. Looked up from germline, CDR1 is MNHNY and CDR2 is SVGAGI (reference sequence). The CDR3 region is CASRPTSGSYNEQYF. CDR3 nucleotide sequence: TGTGCCAGCAGGCCTACTAGCGGCTCCTACAATGAGCAGTACTTC.

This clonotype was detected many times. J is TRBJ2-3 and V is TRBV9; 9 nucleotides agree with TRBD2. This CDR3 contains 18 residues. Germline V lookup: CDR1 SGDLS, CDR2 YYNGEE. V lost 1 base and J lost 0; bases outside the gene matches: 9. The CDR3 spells CASSVTGGGEASTDTQYF. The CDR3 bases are TGTGCCAGCAGCGTAACTGGCGGGGGGGAGGCTAGCACAGATACGCAGTATTTT.

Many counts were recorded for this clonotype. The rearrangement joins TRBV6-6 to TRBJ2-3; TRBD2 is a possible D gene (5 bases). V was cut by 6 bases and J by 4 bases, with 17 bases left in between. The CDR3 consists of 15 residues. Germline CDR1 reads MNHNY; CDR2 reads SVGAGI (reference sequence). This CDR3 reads CASSYTRTDADTQYF. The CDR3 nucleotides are TGTGCCAGCAGCTACACCCGGACTGATGCAGATACGCAGTATTTT.

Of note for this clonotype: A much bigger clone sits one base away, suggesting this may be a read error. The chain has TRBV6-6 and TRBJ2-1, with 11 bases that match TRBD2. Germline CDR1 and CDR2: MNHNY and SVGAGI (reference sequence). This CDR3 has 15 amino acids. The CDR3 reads CASRPGLAEYNGQFF. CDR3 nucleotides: TGTGCCAGCAGACCGGGACTAGCGGAGTACAATGGGCAGTTCTTC.

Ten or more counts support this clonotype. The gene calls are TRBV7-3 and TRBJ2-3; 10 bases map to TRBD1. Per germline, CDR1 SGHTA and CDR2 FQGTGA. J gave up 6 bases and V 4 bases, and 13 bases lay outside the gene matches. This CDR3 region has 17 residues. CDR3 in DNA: TGTGCCAGCAGCTCCTCCGGGACAGGGGCAGGGTATGATACGCAGTATTTT. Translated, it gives CASSSSGTGAGYDTQYF.

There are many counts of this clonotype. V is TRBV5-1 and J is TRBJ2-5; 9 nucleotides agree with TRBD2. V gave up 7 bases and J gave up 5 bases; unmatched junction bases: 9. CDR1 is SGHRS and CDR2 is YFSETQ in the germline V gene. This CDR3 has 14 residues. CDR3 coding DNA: TGCGCCAGCGAGCGCGGGGGGGGTGAGGAGACCCAGTACTTC. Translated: CASERGGGEETQYF.

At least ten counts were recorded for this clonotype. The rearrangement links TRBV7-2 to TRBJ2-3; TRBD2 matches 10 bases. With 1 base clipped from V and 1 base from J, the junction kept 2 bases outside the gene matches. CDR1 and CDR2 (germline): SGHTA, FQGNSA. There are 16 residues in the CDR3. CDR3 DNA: TGTGCCAGCAGCTTAGGAGGGACTAGCGGCACAGATACGCAGTATTTT. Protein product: CASSLGGTSGTDTQYF.

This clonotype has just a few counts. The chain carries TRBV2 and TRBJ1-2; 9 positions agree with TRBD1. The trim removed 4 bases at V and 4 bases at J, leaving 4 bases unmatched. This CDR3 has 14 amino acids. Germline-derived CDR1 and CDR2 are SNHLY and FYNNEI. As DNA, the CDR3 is TGTGCCAGCAGTGTAAAGGGACAGGGCTATGGCTACACCTTC. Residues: CASSVKGQGYGYTF.

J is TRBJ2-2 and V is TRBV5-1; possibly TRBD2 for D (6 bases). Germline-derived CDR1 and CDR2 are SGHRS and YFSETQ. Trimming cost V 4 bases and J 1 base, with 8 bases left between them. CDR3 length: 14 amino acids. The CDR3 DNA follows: TGCGCCAGCAGCGGAGCGGGGAACACCGGGGAGCTGTTTTTT. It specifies CASSGAGNTGELFF.

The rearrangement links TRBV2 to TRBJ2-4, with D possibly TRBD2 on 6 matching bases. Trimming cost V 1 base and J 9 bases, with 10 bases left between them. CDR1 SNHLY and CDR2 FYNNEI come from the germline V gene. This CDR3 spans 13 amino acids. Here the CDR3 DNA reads TGTGCCAGCAGTGAAGATCTGGGGGGCATTCAGTACTTC. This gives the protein CASSEDLGGIQYF.

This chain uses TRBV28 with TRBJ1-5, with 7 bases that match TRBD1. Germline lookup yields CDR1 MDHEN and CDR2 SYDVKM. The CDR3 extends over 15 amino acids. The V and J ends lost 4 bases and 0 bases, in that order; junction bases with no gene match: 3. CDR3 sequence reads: CASSSQGVSNQPQHF. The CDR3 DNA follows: TGTGCCAGCAGTTCCCAGGGGGTTAGCAATCAGCCCCAGCATTTT.

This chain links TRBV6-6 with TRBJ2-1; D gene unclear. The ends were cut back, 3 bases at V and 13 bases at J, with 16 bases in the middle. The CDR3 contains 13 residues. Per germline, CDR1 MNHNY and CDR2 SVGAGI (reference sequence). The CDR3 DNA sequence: TGTGCCAGCAGTTATGCCGCGTTAAACTTACAGTTCTTC. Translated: CASSYAALNLQFF.

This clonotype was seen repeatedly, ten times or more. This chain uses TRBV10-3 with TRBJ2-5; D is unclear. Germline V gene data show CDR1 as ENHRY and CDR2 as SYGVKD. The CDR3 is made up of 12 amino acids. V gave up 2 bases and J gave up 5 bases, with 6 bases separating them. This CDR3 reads CAISEPTETQYF. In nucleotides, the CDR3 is TGTGCCATCAGTGAGCCGACGGAGACCCAGTACTTC.

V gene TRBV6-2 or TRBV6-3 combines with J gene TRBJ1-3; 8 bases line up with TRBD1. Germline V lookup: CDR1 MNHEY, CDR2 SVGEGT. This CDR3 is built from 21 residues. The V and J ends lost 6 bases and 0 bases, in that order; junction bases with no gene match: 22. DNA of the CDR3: TGTGCCAGCAGAGAACTACAGTGGACAGGGAATTCACTGGGCTCTGGAAACACCATATATTTT. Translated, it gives CASRELQWTGNSLGSGNTIYF.

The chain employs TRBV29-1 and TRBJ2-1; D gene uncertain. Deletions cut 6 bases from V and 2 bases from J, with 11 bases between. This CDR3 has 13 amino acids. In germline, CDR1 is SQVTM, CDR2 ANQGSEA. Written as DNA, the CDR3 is TGCAGCGTCGCGCCCCTTACCTACAATGAGCAGTTCTTC. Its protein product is CSVAPLTYNEQFF.